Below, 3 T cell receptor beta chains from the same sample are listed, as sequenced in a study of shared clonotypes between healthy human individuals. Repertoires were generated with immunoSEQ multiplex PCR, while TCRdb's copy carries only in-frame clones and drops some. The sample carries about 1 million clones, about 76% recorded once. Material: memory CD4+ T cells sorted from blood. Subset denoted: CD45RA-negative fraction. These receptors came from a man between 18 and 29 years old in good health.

CDR3 amino acids: CASSSPGTWTEAFF. DNA for the CDR3: TGTGCCAGCAGCTCTCCAGGGACGTGGACTGAAGCTTTCTTT. The chain recombines TRBV5-6 with TRBJ1-1, with D perhaps matching TRBD1 (5 bases). There are 14 residues in the CDR3. V was pared by 3 bases and J by 5 bases, with 14 bases between. The germline V gene has CDR1 SGHDT and CDR2 YYEEEE.

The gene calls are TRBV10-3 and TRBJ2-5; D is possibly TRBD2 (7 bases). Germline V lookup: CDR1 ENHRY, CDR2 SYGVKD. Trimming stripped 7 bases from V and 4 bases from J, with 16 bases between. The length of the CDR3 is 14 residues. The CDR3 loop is CAITGSGGRETQYF. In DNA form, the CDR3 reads TGTGCCATCACCGGTTCGGGGGGCCGAGAGACCCAGTACTTC.

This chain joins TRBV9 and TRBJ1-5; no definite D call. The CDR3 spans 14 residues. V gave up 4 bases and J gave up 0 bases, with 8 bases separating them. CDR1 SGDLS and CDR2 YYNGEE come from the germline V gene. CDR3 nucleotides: TGTGCCAGCAGCCCGACAAATAGCAATCAGCCCCAGCATTTT. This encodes CASSPTNSNQPQHF.